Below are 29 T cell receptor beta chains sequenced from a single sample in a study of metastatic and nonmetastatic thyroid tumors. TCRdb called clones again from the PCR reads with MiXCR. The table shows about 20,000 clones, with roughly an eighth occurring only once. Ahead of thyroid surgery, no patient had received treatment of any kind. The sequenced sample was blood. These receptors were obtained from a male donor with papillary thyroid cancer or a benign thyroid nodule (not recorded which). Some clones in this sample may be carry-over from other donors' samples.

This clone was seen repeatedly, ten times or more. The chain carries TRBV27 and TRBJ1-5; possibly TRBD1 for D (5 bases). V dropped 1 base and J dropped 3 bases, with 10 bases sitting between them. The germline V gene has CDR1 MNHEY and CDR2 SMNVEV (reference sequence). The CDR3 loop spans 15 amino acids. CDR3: CASSLFAGTNQPQHF. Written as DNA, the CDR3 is TGTGCCAGCAGTTTATTTGCAGGGACCAATCAGCCCCAGCATTTT.

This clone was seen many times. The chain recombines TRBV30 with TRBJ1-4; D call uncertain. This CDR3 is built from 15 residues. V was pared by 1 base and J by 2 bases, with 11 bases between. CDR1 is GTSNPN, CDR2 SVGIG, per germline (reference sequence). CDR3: CAWSGVSKTNEKLFF. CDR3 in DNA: TGTGCCTGGAGTGGGGTTAGCAAGACTAATGAAAAACTGTTTTTT.

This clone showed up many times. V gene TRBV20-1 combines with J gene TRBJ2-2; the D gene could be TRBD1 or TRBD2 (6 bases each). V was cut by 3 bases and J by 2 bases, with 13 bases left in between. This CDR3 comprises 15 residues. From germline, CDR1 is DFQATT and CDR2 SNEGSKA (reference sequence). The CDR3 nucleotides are TGCAGTGCTAGGGGCGGGGACATTAACACCGGGGAGCTGTTTTTT. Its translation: CSARGGDINTGELFF.

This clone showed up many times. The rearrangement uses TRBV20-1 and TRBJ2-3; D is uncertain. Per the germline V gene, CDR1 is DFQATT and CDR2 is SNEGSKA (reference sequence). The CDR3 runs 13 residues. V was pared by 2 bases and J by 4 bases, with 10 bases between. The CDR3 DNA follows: TGCAGTGCTAGACCCTCTCTCTCAGATACGCAGTATTTT. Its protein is CSARPSLSDTQYF.

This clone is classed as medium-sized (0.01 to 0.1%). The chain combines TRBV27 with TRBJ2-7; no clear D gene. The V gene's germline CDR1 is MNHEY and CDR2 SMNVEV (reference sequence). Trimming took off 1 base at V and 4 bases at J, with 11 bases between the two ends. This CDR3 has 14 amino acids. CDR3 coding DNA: TGTGCCAGCAGTTTATTAGCTCAACAATACGAGCAGTACTTC. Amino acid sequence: CASSLLAQQYEQYF.

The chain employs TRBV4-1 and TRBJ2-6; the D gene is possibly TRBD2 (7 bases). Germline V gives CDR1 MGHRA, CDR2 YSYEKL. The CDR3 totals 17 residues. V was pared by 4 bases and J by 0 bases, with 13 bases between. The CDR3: CASSPGGPFSGANVLTF. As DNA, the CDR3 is TGCGCCAGCAGCCCCGGGGGGCCCTTCTCTGGGGCCAACGTCCTGACTTTC.

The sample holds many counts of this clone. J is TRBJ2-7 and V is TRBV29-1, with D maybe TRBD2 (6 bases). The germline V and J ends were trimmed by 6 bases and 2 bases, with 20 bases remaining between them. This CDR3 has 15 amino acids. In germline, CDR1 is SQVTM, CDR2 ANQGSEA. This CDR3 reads CSVLGGGARAYEQYF. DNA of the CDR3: TGCAGCGTCCTGGGGGGTGGGGCGAGAGCCTACGAGCAGTACTTC.

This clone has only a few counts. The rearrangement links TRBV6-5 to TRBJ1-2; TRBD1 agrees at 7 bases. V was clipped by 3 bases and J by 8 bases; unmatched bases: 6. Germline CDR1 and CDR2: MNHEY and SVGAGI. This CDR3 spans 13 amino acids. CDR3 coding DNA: TGTGCCAGCAGTTATCGACAGGGAGGAGGCTACACCTTC. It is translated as CASSYRQGGGYTF.

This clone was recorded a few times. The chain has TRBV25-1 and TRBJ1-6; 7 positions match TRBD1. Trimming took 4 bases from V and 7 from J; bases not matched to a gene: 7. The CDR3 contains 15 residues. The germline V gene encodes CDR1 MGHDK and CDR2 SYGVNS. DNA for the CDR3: TGTGCCAGCAGTGCCCCGGGACAGAACAATTCACCCCTCCACTTT. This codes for CASSAPGQNNSPLHF.

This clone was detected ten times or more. The CDR3 here is CASSPGDNLAKNIQYF. The CDR3 nucleotides read TGCGCCAGCAGCCCCGGGGACAACCTAGCCAAAAACATTCAGTACTTC. The chain links TRBV5-1 to TRBJ2-4, with D perhaps matching TRBD1 (6 bases). Germline CDR1 is SGHRS and CDR2 is YFSETQ. The CDR3 is 16 residues long. Trimming removed 4 bases at V and 0 bases at J, with 14 bases between.

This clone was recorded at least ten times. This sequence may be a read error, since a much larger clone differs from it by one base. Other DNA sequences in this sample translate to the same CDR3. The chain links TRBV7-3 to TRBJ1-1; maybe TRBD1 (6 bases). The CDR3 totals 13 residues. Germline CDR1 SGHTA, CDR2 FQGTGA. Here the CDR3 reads CASSQGGVTEAFF. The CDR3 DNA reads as TGCGCCAGCAGCCAAGGGGGGGTTACTGAAGCTTTCTTT. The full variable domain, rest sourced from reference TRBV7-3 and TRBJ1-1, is GAGVSQTPSNKVTEKGKYVELRCDPISGHTALYWYRQSLGQGPEFLIYFQGTGAADDSGLPNDRFFAVRPEGSVSTLKIQRTERGDSAVYLCASSQGGVTEAFFGQGTRLTVV.

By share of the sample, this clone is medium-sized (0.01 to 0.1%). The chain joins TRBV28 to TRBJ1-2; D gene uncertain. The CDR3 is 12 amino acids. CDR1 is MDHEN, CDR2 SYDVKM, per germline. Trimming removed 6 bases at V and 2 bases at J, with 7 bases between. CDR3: CASRELNYGYTF. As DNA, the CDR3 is TGTGCCAGCAGAGAACTGAACTATGGCTACACCTTC.

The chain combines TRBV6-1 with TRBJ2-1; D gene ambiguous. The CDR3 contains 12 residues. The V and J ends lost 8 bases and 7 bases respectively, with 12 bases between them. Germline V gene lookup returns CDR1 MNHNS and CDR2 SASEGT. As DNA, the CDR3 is TGTGCCAGCGGAGCCTTGGGAAATGAGCAGTTCTTC. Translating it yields CASGALGNEQFF.

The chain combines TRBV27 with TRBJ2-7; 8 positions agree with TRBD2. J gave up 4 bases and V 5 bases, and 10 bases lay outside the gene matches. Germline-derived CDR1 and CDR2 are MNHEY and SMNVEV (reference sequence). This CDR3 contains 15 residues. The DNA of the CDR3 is TGTGCCAGCAGTCGGACTAGCAGCCTTGAATACGAGCAGTACTTC. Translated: CASSRTSSLEYEQYF.

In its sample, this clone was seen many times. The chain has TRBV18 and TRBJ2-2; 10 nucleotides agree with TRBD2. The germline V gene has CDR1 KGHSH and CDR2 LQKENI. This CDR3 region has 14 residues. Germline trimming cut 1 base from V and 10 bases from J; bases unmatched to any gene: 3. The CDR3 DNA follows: TGTGCCAGCTCACCACTACTAGCGGGAAAGGAGCTGTTTTTT. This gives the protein CASSPLLAGKELFF.

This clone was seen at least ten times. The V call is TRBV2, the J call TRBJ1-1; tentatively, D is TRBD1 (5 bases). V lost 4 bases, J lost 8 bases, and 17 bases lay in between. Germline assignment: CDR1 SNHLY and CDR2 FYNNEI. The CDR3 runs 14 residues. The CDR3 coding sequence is TGTGCCAGCAGTGCCTCAAAAGCCCCAGGGGAAGCTTTCTTT. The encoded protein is CASSASKAPGEAFF.

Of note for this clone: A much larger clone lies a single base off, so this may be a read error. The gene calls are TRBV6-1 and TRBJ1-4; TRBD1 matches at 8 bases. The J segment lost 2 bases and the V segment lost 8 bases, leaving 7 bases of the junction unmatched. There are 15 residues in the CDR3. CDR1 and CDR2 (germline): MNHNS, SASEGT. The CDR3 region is CASRQGAFTNEKLFF. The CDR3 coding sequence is TGTGCCAGCCGTCAGGGGGCGTTCACTAATGAAAAACTGTTTTTT.

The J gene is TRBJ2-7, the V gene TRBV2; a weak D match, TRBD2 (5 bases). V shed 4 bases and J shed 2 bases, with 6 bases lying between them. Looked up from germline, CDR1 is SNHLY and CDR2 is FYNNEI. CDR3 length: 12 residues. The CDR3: CASSVGAYEQYF. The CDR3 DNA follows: TGTGCCAGCAGTGTCGGGGCCTACGAGCAGTACTTC.

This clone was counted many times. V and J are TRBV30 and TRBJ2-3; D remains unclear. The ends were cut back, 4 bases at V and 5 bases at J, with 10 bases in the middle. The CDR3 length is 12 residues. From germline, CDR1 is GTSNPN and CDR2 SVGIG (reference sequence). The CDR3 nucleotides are TGTGCCTGGACCCAACCAGAAGATACGCAGTATTTT. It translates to CAWTQPEDTQYF.

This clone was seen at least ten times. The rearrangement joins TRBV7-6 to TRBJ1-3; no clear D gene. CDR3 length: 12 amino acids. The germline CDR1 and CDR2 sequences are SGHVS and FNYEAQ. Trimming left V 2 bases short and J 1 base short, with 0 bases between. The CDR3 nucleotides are TGTGCCAGCAGCTTATCTGGAAACACCATATATTTT. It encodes CASSLSGNTIYF.

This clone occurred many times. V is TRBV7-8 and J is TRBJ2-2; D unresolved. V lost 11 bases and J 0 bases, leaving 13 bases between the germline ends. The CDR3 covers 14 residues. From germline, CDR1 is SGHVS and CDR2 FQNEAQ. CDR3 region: CAAPGNTNTGELFF. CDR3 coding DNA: TGTGCCGCCCCCGGTAATACGAACACCGGGGAGCTGTTTTTT.

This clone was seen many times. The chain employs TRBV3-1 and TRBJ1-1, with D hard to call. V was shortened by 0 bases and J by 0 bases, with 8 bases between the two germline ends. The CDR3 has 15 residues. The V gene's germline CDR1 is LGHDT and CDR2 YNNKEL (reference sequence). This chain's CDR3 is CASSQEIAMNTEAFF. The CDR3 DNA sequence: TGTGCCAGCAGCCAAGAAATAGCTATGAACACTGAAGCTTTCTTT.

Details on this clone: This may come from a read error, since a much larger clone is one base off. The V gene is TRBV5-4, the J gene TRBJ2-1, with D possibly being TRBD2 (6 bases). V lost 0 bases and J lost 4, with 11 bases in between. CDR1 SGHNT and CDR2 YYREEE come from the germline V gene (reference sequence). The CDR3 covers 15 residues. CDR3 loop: CASSLGRGYYNEQFF. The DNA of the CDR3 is TGTGCCAGCAGCTTGGGACGGGGGTATTACAATGAGCAGTTCTTC.

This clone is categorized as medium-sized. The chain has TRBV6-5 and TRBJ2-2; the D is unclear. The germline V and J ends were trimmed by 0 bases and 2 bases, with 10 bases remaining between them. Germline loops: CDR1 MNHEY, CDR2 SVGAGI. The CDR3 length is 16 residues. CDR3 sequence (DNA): TGTGCCAGCAGTTACTCGATGGGTGTCAACACCGGGGAGCTGTTTTTT. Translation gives CASSYSMGVNTGELFF.

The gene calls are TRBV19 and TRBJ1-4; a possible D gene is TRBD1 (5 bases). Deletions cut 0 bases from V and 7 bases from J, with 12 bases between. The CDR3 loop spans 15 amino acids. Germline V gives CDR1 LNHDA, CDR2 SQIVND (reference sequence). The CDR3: CASSIDGGLGEKLFF. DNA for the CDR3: TGTGCCAGTAGTATAGACGGGGGTTTAGGTGAAAAACTGTTTTTT.

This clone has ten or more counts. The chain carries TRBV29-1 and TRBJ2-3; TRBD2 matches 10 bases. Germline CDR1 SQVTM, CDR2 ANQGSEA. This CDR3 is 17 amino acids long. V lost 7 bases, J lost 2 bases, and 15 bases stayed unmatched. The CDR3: CSAQTPLAGAATDTQYF. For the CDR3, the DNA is TGCAGCGCCCAAACCCCTCTAGCGGGAGCCGCCACAGATACGCAGTATTTT.

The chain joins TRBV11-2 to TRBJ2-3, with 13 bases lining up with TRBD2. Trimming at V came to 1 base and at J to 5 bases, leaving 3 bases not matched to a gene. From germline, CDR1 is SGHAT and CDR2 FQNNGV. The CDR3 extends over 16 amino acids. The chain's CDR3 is CASSLGLAGGIDTQYF. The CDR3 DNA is TGTGCCAGCAGCTTAGGACTAGCGGGAGGAATAGATACGCAGTATTTT.

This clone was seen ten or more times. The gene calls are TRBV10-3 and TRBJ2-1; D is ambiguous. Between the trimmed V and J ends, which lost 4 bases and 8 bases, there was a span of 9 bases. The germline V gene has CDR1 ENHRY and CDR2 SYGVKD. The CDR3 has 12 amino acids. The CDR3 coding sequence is TGTGCCATCAGTGGGGGAATGGATGAGCAGTTCTTC. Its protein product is CAISGGMDEQFF.

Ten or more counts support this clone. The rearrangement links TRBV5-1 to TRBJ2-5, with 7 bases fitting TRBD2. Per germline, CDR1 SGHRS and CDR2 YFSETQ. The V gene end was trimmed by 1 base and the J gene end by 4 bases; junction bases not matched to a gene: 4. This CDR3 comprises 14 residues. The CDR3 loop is CASSLPGGGETQYF. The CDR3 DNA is TGCGCCAGCAGCTTGCCGGGAGGCGGAGAGACCCAGTACTTC.